This T cell receptor beta chain comes out of a study of beta chain features in type 1 diabetes. Study details: Cell yields, gender and age were similar in healthy donors and patients.

The investigators reverse transcribed all of the isolated RNA, so they sequenced expressed TCRB transcripts. Profiling relied on immunoSEQ multiplex PCR, and the TCRdb table lists in-frame clones only, not all of them. The data hold over 150,000 clones, with around 8% observed a single time. Germline values: CDR1 SGHRS, CDR2 YFSETQ. V lost 0 bases to trimming and J lost 7 bases, with 14 bases between them. The CDR3 totals 15 residues. This clone showed up just a few times. What it recognizes is unknown. Study conclusions and caveats: Significant though moderate, a shortening of TCRB CDR3s appeared in all four CD4+ subsets of Type 1 diabetes patients.

The sequence came from a woman aged 40 to 50 with type 1 diabetes. This chain joins TRBV5-1 and TRBJ2-1; possibly TRBD2 for D (5 bases). Material: central memory CD4+ T cells from blood. The CDR3, as DNA: TGCGCCAGCAGCTTGGGAGCGGCCCTAGGGAATGAGCAGTTCTTC. Protein: CASSLGAALGNEQFF.